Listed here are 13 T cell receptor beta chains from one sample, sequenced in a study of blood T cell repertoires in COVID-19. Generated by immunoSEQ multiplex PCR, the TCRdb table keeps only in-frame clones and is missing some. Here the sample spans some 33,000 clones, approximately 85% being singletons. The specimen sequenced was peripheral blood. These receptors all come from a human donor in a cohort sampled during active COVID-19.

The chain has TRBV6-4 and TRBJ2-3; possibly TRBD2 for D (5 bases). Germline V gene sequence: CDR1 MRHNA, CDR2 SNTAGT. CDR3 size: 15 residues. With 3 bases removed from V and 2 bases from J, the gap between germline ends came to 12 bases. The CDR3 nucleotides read TGTGCCAGCAGTGAGTTCTCTAGCTTCACAGATACGCAGTATTTT. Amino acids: CASSEFSSFTDTQYF.

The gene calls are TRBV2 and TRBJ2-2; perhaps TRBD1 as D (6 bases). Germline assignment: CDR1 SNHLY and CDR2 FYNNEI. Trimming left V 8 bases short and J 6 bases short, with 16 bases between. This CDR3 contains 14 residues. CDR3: CASYQTGLAGELFF. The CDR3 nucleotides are TGTGCCAGCTATCAAACAGGGTTGGCCGGGGAGCTGTTTTTT.

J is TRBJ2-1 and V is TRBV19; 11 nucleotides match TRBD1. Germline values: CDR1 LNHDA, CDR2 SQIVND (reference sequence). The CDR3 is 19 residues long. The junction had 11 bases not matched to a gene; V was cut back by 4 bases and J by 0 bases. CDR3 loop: CASSTRYGGTGGSYNEQFF. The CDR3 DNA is TGTGCCAGTAGTACACGTTACGGGGGGACAGGGGGCTCCTACAATGAGCAGTTCTTC.

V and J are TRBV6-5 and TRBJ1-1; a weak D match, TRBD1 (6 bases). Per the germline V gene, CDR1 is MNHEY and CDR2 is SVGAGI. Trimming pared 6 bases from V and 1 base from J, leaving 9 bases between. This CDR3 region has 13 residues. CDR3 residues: CASSLQGNTEAFF. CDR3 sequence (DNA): TGTGCCAGCAGCTTACAGGGGAACACTGAAGCTTTCTTT.

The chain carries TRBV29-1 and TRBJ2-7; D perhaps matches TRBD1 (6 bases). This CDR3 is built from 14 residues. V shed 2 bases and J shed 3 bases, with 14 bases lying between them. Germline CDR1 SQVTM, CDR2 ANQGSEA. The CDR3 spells CSVERAGDRYEQYF. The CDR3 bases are TGCAGCGTTGAAAGGGCAGGGGACCGCTACGAGCAGTACTTC.

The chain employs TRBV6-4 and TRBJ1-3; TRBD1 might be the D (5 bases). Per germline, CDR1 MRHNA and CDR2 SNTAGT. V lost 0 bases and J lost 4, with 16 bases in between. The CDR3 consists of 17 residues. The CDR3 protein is CASSDSNRGGCGNTIYF. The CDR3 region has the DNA TGTGCCAGCAGTGACTCAAATCGGGGGGGGTGCGGAAACACCATATATTTT.

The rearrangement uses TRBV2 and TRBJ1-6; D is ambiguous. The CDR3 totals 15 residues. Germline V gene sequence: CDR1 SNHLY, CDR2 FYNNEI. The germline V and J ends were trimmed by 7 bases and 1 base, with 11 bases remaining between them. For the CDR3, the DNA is TGTGCCAGCAAAGCTCTGGTGTCCTATAATTCACCCCTCCACTTT. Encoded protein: CASKALVSYNSPLHF.

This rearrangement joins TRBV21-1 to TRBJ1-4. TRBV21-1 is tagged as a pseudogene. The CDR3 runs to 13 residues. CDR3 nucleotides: TGTGCCAGCAGCCGTCCGTTCGTTGAAAAACTGTTTTTT. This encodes CASSRPFVEKLFF.

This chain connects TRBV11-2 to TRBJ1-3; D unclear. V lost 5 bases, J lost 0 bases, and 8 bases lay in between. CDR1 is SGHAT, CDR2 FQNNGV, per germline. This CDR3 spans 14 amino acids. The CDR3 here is CASSIQSSGNTIYF. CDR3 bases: TGTGCCAGCAGCATACAGAGCTCTGGAAACACCATATATTTT.

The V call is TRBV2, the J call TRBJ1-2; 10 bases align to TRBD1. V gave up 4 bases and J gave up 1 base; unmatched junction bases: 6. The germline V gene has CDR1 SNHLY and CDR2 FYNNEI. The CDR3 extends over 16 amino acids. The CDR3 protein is CASSAGWDRGNYGYTF. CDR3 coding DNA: TGTGCCAGCAGTGCCGGGTGGGACAGGGGTAACTATGGCTACACCTTC.

For the CDR3, the DNA is TGTGCCAGCAGTTCGACTAGCGGGAGTGTACATGAGCAGTTCTTC. Translated, it gives CASSSTSGSVHEQFF. V and J are TRBV27 and TRBJ2-1; 12 bases agree with TRBD2. The CDR3 is 15 amino acids. Unmatched junction bases numbered 6, after V lost 4 bases and J lost 8 bases. Germline-derived CDR1 and CDR2 are MNHEY and SMNVEV (reference sequence).

In DNA form, the CDR3 reads TGTGCCAGCAGTGGGACAGGGGGCCGCACAGATACGCAGTATTTT. Its protein product is CASSGTGGRTDTQYF. The gene calls are TRBV2 and TRBJ2-3, with 11 bases aligning to TRBD1. Germline CDR1 is SNHLY and CDR2 is FYNNEI. CDR3 length: 15 residues. Trimming removed 4 bases from V and 1 base from J; junction bases left unmatched: 1.

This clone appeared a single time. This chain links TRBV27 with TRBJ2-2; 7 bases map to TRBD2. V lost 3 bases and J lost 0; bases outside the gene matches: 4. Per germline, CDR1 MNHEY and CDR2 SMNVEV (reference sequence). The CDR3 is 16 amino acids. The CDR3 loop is CASSFGAGANTGELFF. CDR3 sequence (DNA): TGTGCCAGCAGTTTTGGGGCGGGGGCGAACACCGGGGAGCTGTTTTTT.